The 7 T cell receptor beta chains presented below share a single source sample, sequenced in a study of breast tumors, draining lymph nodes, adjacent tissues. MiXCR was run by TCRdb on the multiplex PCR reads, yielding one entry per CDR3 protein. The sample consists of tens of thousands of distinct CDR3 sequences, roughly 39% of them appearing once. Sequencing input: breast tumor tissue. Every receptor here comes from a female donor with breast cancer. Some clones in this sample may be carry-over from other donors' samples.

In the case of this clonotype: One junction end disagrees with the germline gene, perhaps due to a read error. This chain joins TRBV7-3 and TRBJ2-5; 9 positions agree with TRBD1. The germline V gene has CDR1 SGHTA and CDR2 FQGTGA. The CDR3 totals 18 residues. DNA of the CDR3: TGTGCCAGCAGCATAACAGGGGGCGGGAATCCTTGGGGCGAGACCCAGTACTTC. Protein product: CASSITGGGNPWGETQYF.

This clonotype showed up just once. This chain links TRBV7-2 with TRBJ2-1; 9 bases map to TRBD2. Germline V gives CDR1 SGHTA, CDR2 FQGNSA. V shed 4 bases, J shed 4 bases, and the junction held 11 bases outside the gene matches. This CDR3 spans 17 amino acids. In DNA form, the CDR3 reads TGTGCCAGCAGCTCTTCCGGGACTAGCCGACCTTACAATGAGCAGTTCTTC. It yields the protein CASSSSGTSRPYNEQFF.

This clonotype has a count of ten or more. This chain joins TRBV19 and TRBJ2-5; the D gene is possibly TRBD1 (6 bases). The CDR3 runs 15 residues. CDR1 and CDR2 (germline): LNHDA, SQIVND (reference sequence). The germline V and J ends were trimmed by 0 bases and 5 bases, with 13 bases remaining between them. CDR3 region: CASSIDKTGGETQYF. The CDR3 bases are TGTGCCAGTAGTATAGACAAGACAGGTGGGGAGACCCAGTACTTC.

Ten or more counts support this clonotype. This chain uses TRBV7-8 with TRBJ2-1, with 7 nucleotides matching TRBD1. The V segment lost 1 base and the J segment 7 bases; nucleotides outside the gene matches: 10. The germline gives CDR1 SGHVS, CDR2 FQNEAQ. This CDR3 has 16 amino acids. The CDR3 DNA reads TGTGCCAGCAGCTTAGGAGGGGGCTACTCAAGGAATGAGCAGTTCTTC. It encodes CASSLGGGYSRNEQFF.

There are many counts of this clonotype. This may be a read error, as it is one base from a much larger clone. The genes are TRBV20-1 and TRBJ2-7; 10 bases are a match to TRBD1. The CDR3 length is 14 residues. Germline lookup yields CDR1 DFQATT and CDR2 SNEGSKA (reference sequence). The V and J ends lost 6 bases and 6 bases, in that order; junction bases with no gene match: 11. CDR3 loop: CSADSGTGVPEQYF. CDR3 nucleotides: TGCAGTGCGGACTCCGGGACAGGGGTACCCGAGCAGTACTTC.

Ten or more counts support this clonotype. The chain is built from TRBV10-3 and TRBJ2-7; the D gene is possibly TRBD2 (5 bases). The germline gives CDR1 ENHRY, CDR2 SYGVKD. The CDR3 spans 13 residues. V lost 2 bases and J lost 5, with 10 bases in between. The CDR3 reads CAISEQWRDEQYF. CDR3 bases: TGTGCCATCAGTGAGCAATGGCGGGACGAGCAGTACTTC.

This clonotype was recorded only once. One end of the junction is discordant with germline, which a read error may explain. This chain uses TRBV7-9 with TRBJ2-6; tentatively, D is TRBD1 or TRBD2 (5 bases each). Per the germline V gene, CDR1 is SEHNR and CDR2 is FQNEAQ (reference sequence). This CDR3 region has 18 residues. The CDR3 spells CASSVPGTGVAGADVLTF. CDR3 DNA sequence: TGTGCCAGCAGCGTCCCCGGGACGGGCGTTGCTGGGGCCGACGTCCTGACTTTC.